This TCR beta chain was documented in a study of T cells in Graves' hyperthyroidism and ophthalmopathy. Study-level points and caveats: Blood also showed most of the thyroid clonotypes that were expanded above 0.001.

The study left out patients who had uncontrolled infection, other autoimmune disease, pregnancy or lactation. Diagnoses were established using clinical symptoms, serum thyroxine and TRAb, thyroid ultrasound and orbital computed tomography. V dropped 4 bases and J dropped 2; count of bases not matched to a gene: 8. This CDR3 is built from 16 residues. Germline-derived CDR1 and CDR2 are KGHDR and SFDVKD. This clonotype was detected ten times or more. Its target is unknown. Amplification targeted TCR beta CDR3 regions from RNA transcripts. The TCR CDR3 was amplified in a first-round RT-PCR using the HTBI primer set. From the multiplex PCR reads, TCRdb called clonotypes with MiXCR, one entry per CDR3 protein. This table has about 590,000 distinct CDR3 sequences, 11% to 15% appearing once.

The source of this sequence is a woman aged 18-29 years with Graves' ophthalmopathy. The chain employs TRBV24-1 and TRBJ2-7; 9 nucleotides line up with TRBD1. Material for sequencing was blood. The CDR3 nucleotides read TGTGCCACCAGTGACTACGCCGGGACAGGGACCTACGAGCAGTACTTC. Protein sequence: CATSDYAGTGTYEQYF.